The 2 T cell receptor beta chains below come from one sample, sequenced in a study of T cell responses to AZD1222 COVID-19 vaccine. TCRdb's table, derived via immunoSEQ multiplex PCR, lists solely in-frame clones and lacks some. The sample includes 150,000 to 200,000 clones, 88% seen only once; the top ten take roughly 11%. Material: peripheral blood, obtained 28 days after the second AZD1222 dose. The receptors derive from an adult who received the AZD1222 COVID-19 vaccine.

The chain employs TRBV29-1 and TRBJ2-1; 8 nucleotides agree with TRBD1. V trimming: 6 bases; J trimming: 4 bases; junction bases outside the gene matches: 8. The germline V gene has CDR1 SQVTM and CDR2 ANQGSEA. The CDR3 runs to 14 residues. The CDR3: CSVDRDRRYNEQFF. The CDR3 nucleotides are TGCAGCGTCGATCGGGACAGGAGATACAATGAGCAGTTCTTC.

V usage is TRBV29-1 and J usage is TRBJ2-7; possible D gene TRBD1, 5 bases. The CDR3 is 15 residues long. V gave up 4 bases and J gave up 5 bases, with 21 bases separating them. Germline lookup yields CDR1 SQVTM and CDR2 ANQGSEA. The CDR3 protein is CSVGTRIGVGNEQYF. CDR3 bases: TGCAGCGTTGGTACCAGGATAGGGGTTGGTAACGAGCAGTACTTC.